This T cell receptor beta chain was observed in a study of response to subunit inactivated influenza vaccine (dated by TCRdb to about 2018). Turning to the overall study: The study used deep quantitative T cell receptor repertoire profiling to track responses to a trivalent subunit inactivated influenza vaccine.

The investigation overall reported the following: According to the authors, only a limited number of new T cells may be recruited by each seasonal influenza vaccination.

The CDR3 goes from the cysteine to the phenylalanine over 19 residues. The entry retains the CDR3 DNA only, 57 bases that are in frame from base 1. With respect to this clonotype: Its target antigen remains unknown. Given a much more abundant clone one base away, this may be a read error.

Library preparation was by RT-PCR. Sequencer: Illumina HiSeq 2500. The public reads were reprocessed in TCRdb via fastp at Q25 and MiXCR, keeping in-frame beta chains. CDR3 protein duplicates are merged, each entry listing the most common genes and DNA. This sample comprises roughly 700,000 distinct CDR3 sequences, roughly 13% of them detected only once. Of the sample, 6% to 8% falls within the top ten clones. This specimen was PBMCs from blood, taken around 14 days before vaccination. The clonotype was recovered from a man aged 50 to 60 who received an inactivated influenza vaccine. Donor details come from another sample of the same person, matched by shared clones. In this chain, TRBV12-3 or TRBV12-4 is recombined with TRBJ2-2, and TRBD1 aligns with 8 junction nucleotides. The bases read TGTGCCTGCAGGGCCGGGACAGGAAATGTTGCCAGAAACACCGGGGAGCTGTTTTTT. Translation gives CACRAGTGNVARNTGELFF.